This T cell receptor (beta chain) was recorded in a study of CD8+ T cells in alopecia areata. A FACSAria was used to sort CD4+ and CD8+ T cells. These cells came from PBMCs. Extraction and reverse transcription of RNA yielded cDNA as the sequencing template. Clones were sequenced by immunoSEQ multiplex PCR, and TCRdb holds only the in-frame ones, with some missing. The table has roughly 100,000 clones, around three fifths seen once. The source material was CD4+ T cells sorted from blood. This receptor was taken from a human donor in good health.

The CDR3 reads CSVDKGGDTEAFF. CDR3 bases: TGCAGCGTTGACAAGGGGGGGGACACTGAAGCTTTCTTT. The rearrangement links TRBV29-1 to TRBJ1-1, with D tentatively TRBD1 (6 bases). V lost 3 bases and J lost 3, with 11 bases in between. CDR3 length: 13 amino acids. CDR1 SQVTM and CDR2 ANQGSEA come from the germline V gene. The complete variable domain, with remaining parts taken from reference TRBV29-1 and TRBJ1-1, reads SAVISQKPSRDICQRGTSLTIQCQVDSQVTMMFWYRQQPGQSLTLIATANQGSEATYESGFVIDKFPISRPNLTFSTLTVSNMSPEDSSIYLCSVDKGGDTEAFFGQGTRLTVV.